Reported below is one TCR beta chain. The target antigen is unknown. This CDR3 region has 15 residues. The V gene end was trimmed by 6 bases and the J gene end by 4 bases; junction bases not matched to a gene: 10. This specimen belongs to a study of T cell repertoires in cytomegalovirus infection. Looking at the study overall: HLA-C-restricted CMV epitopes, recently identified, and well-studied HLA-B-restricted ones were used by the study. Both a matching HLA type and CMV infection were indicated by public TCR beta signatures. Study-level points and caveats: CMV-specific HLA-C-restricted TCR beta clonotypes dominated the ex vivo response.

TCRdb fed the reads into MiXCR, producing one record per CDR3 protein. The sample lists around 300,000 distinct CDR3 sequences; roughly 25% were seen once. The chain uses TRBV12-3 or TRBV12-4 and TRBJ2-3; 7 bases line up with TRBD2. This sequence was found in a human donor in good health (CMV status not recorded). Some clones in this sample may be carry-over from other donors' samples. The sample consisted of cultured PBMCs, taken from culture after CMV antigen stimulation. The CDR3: CASRSTSDRPDTQYF. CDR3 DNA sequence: TGTGCCAGCAGGTCTACTAGCGACCGACCAGATACGCAGTATTTT.